This entry lists 21 T cell receptor beta chains sequenced from one sample in a study of CD8 T cells in Susac syndrome. Random-hexamer reverse transcription was applied to roughly 0.5 to 1 ug RNA. TCRdb analysed the immunoSEQ multiplex PCR reads with MiXCR anew, one entry per CDR3 protein. This sample has about 130,000 distinct CDR3 sequences, with about 95% found just once. The sequencing input was CD8+ T cells from PBMCs. These receptors all stem from a human donor with Susac syndrome.

This chain joins TRBV2 and TRBJ1-1; maybe TRBD1 (6 bases). The germline gives CDR1 SNHLY, CDR2 FYNNEI. This CDR3 is built from 16 residues. V was clipped by 3 bases and J by 2 bases, with 16 bases between them. In nucleotides, the CDR3 is TGTGCCAGCAGTGAGGTTCCCAGGGGAGAAAACACTGAAGCTTTCTTT. Amino acid sequence: CASSEVPRGENTEAFF.

The chain joins TRBV4-3 to TRBJ2-1; D is unresolved. Germline assignment: CDR1 LGHNA and CDR2 YSLEER. V was trimmed by 0 bases and J by 6 bases, leaving 3 bases between them. The CDR3 runs to 12 residues. CDR3 sequence (DNA): TGCGCCAGCAGCCAAGAAGGCAATGAGCAGTTCTTC. This codes for CASSQEGNEQFF.

The chain employs TRBV7-9 and TRBJ2-7, with D uncertain. The V end was cut by 1 base, the J end by 5 bases, with 18 bases between. The length of the CDR3 is 16 residues. Germline CDR1 and CDR2: SEHNR and FQNEAQ (reference sequence). The CDR3: CASSLVYGFSFDEQYF. For the CDR3, the DNA is TGTGCCAGCAGCTTAGTGTATGGGTTTTCGTTCGACGAGCAGTACTTC.

V gene TRBV28 combines with J gene TRBJ1-1; 8 bases map to TRBD1. Germline V gives CDR1 MDHEN, CDR2 SYDVKM. With V trimmed by 4 bases and J by 6 bases, 7 bases remained unmatched. This CDR3 region has 14 residues. In DNA form, the CDR3 reads TGTGCCAGCAGTTCCGGACAGGGCTTGGCTGAAGCTTTCTTT. This translates into CASSSGQGLAEAFF.

The chain joins TRBV9 to TRBJ2-2, with TRBD2 identical over 15 bases. The CDR3 loop spans 18 amino acids. The V and J ends lost 3 bases and 4 bases, in that order; junction bases with no gene match: 7. Germline V lookup: CDR1 SGDLS, CDR2 YYNGEE. DNA for the CDR3: TGTGCCAGCAGCGCCGGACTAGCGGGAGGGCCGGGCACCGGGGAGCTGTTTTTT. It codes for CASSAGLAGGPGTGELFF.

This sequence joins TRBV4-2 and TRBJ1-2; no clear D gene. CDR1 LGHNA and CDR2 YNFKEQ come from the germline V gene. V lost 5 bases, J lost 5 bases, and 18 bases lay in between. This CDR3 region has 15 residues. DNA of the CDR3: TGTGCCAGCAGCTGGGTGGCCAAGTTCGTTTATGGCTACACCTTC. This translates into CASSWVAKFVYGYTF.

The rearrangement links TRBV2 to TRBJ1-2, with a possible D match to TRBD1 (5 bases). The V gene lost 8 bases and the J gene lost 1 base, with 11 bases spanning the gap. Germline CDR1 reads SNHLY; CDR2 reads FYNNEI. There are 13 residues in the CDR3. CDR3 sequence: CASRAGVNYGYTF. CDR3 in DNA: TGTGCCAGCCGAGCGGGGGTTAACTATGGCTACACCTTC.

The rearrangement links TRBV7-8 to TRBJ2-1; no definite D call. The CDR3 length is 14 residues. V was clipped by 6 bases and J by 0 bases, with 9 bases between them. Per the germline V gene, CDR1 is SGHVS and CDR2 is FQNEAQ. The CDR3 region is CASRTLISYNEQFF. CDR3 in DNA: TGTGCCAGCAGGACTTTAATCTCCTACAATGAGCAGTTCTTC.

This clonotype was picked up one time. The rearrangement uses TRBV5-6 and TRBJ1-2, with TRBD1 matching over 8 bases. J was trimmed by 7 bases and V by 2 bases; bases with no gene match: 4. The CDR3 consists of 13 residues. Looked up from germline, CDR1 is SGHDT and CDR2 is YYEEEE. This chain's CDR3 is CASSFGQGSGYTF. The CDR3, as DNA: TGTGCCAGCAGCTTCGGACAGGGCTCTGGCTACACCTTC.

V and J are TRBV18 and TRBJ1-5; no clear D. The germline gives CDR1 KGHSH, CDR2 LQKENI. V was clipped by 5 bases and J by 10 bases, with 15 bases between them. This CDR3 is 13 amino acids long. Written as DNA, the CDR3 is TGTGCCAGCTCAAGGCAACAGTATAGACCCCAGCATTTT. Encoded protein: CASSRQQYRPQHF.

The CDR3 is CASSPTDRGDTQYF. Written as DNA, the CDR3 is TGTGCCAGCAGCCCTACCGACAGGGGAGATACGCAGTATTTT. The chain uses TRBV7-8 and TRBJ2-3, with 8 bases lining up with TRBD1. From germline, CDR1 is SGHVS and CDR2 FQNEAQ. The trim removed 5 bases at V and 5 bases at J, leaving 6 bases unmatched. The CDR3 extends over 14 amino acids.

The table lists this clonotype with a count of one. This rearrangement joins TRBV2 to TRBJ2-7, with 8 bases aligning to TRBD1. With V trimmed by 3 bases and J by 2 bases, 9 bases remained unmatched. The CDR3 runs to 16 residues. The germline gives CDR1 SNHLY, CDR2 FYNNEI. CDR3: CASSDPRQGMTYEQYF. The CDR3 coding sequence is TGTGCCAGCAGTGACCCGCGACAGGGGATGACCTACGAGCAGTACTTC.

The chain is built from TRBV5-1 and TRBJ2-1; unclear D gene. The germline V gene has CDR1 SGHRS and CDR2 YFSETQ. There are 17 residues in the CDR3. The V end was cut by 0 bases, the J end by 9 bases, with 22 bases between. The CDR3 nucleotides are TGCGCCAGCAGCTTGGTGGGGTCCGATGAGATGTATAGTGAGCAGTTCTTC. Translation: CASSLVGSDEMYSEQFF. The full variable domain, rest sourced from reference TRBV5-1 and TRBJ2-1, is KAGVTQTPRYLIKTRGQQVTLSCSPISGHRSVSWYQQTPGQGLQFLFEYFSETQRNKGNFPGRFSGRQFSNSRSEMNVSTLELGDSALYLCASSLVGSDEMYSEQFFGPGTRLTVL.

This sequence joins TRBV7-9 and TRBJ1-2; 10 nucleotides align to TRBD1. Looked up from germline, CDR1 is SEHNR and CDR2 is FQNEAQ (reference sequence). The CDR3 is made up of 16 amino acids. The J segment lost 6 bases and the V segment lost 5 bases, leaving 12 bases of the junction unmatched. CDR3 nucleotide sequence: TGTGCCAGCAGCCCCGGGACAGGGGAACTATTAGATGGCTACACCTTC. Protein sequence: CASSPGTGELLDGYTF.

A single count supports this clonotype. DNA of the CDR3: TGTGCCAGCATACAAGCGGGAGTTCCCTACGAGCAGTACTTC. As protein: CASIQAGVPYEQYF. The chain has TRBV6-6 and TRBJ2-7, with 8 bases aligning to TRBD2. V gave up 7 bases and J gave up 2 bases; unmatched junction bases: 7. Germline assignment: CDR1 MNHNY and CDR2 SVGAGI (reference sequence). The CDR3 totals 14 residues.

The gene calls are TRBV5-6 and TRBJ2-2, with TRBD2 matching 14 bases. The junction had 2 bases not matched to a gene; V was cut back by 3 bases and J by 4 bases. From germline, CDR1 is SGHDT and CDR2 YYEEEE. CDR3 length equals 16 residues. The CDR3 DNA follows: TGTGCCAGCAGCTGGGGGACTAGCGGGAGCACCGGGGAGCTGTTTTTT. This encodes CASSWGTSGSTGELFF. Full variable domain (missing parts from reference TRBV5-6 and TRBJ2-2): DAGVTQSPTHLIKTRGQQVTLRCSPKSGHDTVSWYQQALGQGPQFIFQYYEEEERQRGNFPDRFSGHQFPNYSSELNVNALLLGDSALYLCASSWGTSGSTGELFFGEGSRLTVL.

The chain employs TRBV13 and TRBJ2-7; 7 bases agree with TRBD1. The CDR3 spans 15 residues. Germline lookup yields CDR1 PRHDT and CDR2 FYEKMQ (reference sequence). V dropped 5 bases and J dropped 2; count of bases not matched to a gene: 9. The CDR3 sequence is CASSPRTGYAYEQYF. DNA of the CDR3: TGTGCCAGCAGCCCTCGGACAGGTTACGCCTACGAGCAGTACTTC. Complete variable domain (other parts from reference TRBV13 and TRBJ2-7): AAGVIQSPRHLIKEKRETATLKCYPIPRHDTVYWYQQGPGQDPQFLISFYEKMQSDKGSIPDRFSAQQFSDYHSELNMSSLELGDSALYFCASSPRTGYAYEQYFGPGTRLTVT.

This rearrangement joins TRBV6-2 or TRBV6-3 to TRBJ2-7; D might be TRBD1 (5 bases). Germline V gene data show CDR1 as MNHEY and CDR2 as SVGEGT. The germline V and J ends were trimmed by 4 bases and 6 bases, with 13 bases remaining between them. The length of the CDR3 is 13 residues. CDR3 sequence: CASSFLRVGEQYF. CDR3 coding DNA: TGTGCCAGCAGTTTCCTCAGGGTCGGCGAGCAGTACTTC.

This chain links TRBV9 with TRBJ1-1; D is perhaps TRBD1 (5 bases). Germline V lookup: CDR1 SGDLS, CDR2 YYNGEE. The CDR3 is made up of 15 amino acids. The V and J ends lost 3 bases and 0 bases respectively, with 12 bases between them. CDR3: CASSGDWGMNTEAFF. In DNA form, the CDR3 reads TGTGCCAGCAGCGGGGACTGGGGGATGAACACTGAAGCTTTCTTT.

J is TRBJ2-2 and V is TRBV6-2 or TRBV6-3, with D perhaps matching TRBD2 (5 bases). Deletions cut 5 bases from V and 3 bases from J, with 7 bases between. The CDR3 extends over 13 amino acids. The germline gives CDR1 MNHEY, CDR2 SVGEGT. The CDR3 spells CASSKLDTGELFF. In DNA form, the CDR3 reads TGTGCCAGCAGTAAACTAGACACCGGGGAGCTGTTTTTT.

The V call is TRBV3-1, the J call TRBJ1-5, with a tentative D call TRBD1 (6 bases). Germline lookup yields CDR1 LGHDT and CDR2 YNNKEL (reference sequence). The ends were cut back, 5 bases at V and 3 bases at J, with 11 bases in the middle. This CDR3 has 14 amino acids. In nucleotides, the CDR3 is TGTGCCAGCAGCTTTCGGGACACCAATCAGCCCCAGCATTTT. Its protein is CASSFRDTNQPQHF.